One and the same sample provided the 16 T cell receptor beta chains below, sequenced in a study of response to subunit inactivated influenza vaccine. TCRdb processed the RT-PCR reads anew with MiXCR; each CDR3 protein has one entry. The repertoire holds about 530,000 distinct CDR3 sequences, 10% to 15% seen once, with about an eighth in the top ten. Sequences were derived from PBMCs from blood, sampled roughly 46 days after vaccination. The receptor set was obtained from a man between 45 and 60 years old who received an inactivated influenza vaccine.

This clonotype turned up a few times. This chain uses TRBV20-1 with TRBJ2-2; 9 positions agree with TRBD1. The CDR3 loop spans 18 amino acids. The trim removed 5 bases at V and 2 bases at J, leaving 15 bases unmatched. CDR1 and CDR2 from the germline V gene are DFQATT and SNEGSKA (reference sequence). The CDR3 here is CSADGGTSGQGNTGELFF. Here the CDR3 DNA reads TGCAGTGCTGATGGGGGAACTTCGGGACAGGGTAACACCGGGGAGCTGTTTTTT.

The rearrangement uses TRBV5-2 and TRBJ2-3; the D call TRBD1 from the table was never checked on the DNA. TRBV5-2 is flagged as a pseudogene. CDR3 size: 13 residues. CDR3 region: CAMGRGVGDTQYF. DNA for the CDR3: TGTGCCATGGGCCGGGGGGTCGGAGATACGCAGTATTTT.

This clonotype was seen more than once but under ten times. J is TRBJ2-1 and V is TRBV3-1; 8 bases are shared with TRBD2. With V trimmed by 1 base and J by 6 bases, 8 bases remained unmatched. The CDR3 totals 16 residues. The germline V gene has CDR1 LGHDT and CDR2 YNNKEL (reference sequence). The CDR3 loop is CASSQVGASGRNEQFF. CDR3 in DNA: TGTGCCAGCAGCCAAGTTGGTGCTAGCGGGCGCAATGAGCAGTTCTTC.

This clonotype was recorded at least ten times. CDR3 residues: CASSWGTALYEQYF. The DNA of the CDR3 is TGTGCCAGCAGTTGGGGGACAGCTCTCTACGAGCAGTACTTC. V and J are TRBV6-2 or TRBV6-3 and TRBJ2-7; TRBD1 matches at 7 bases. Germline loops: CDR1 MNHEY, CDR2 SVGEGT. The CDR3 extends over 14 amino acids. Trimming cost V 4 bases and J 3 bases; bases outside gene matches: 6.

This clonotype has just a few counts. CDR3 DNA sequence: TGTGCCAGCAGCGTAGGGACTAGAATCGAGACCCAGTACTTC. It encodes CASSVGTRIETQYF. The chain recombines TRBV9 with TRBJ2-5, with 7 bases lining up with TRBD2. The germline gives CDR1 SGDLS, CDR2 YYNGEE. V lost 0 bases to trimming and J lost 5 bases; unmatched junction nucleotides: 4. The CDR3 sequence is 14 residues long.

The chain combines TRBV19 with TRBJ2-2; unclear D gene. The V gene lost 5 bases and the J gene lost 6 bases, with 13 bases spanning the gap. Germline V gene data show CDR1 as LNHDA and CDR2 as SQIVND (reference sequence). This CDR3 is built from 14 residues. The CDR3 region is CASSFISGAGELFF. The CDR3 DNA reads as TGTGCCAGTAGTTTCATCAGTGGCGCCGGGGAGCTGTTTTTT.

This clonotype was picked up a small number of times. The chain couples TRBV7-2 to TRBJ2-3; TRBD2 is a possible D gene (6 bases). The CDR3 contains 15 residues. V was clipped by 5 bases and J by 0 bases, with 12 bases between them. Looked up from germline, CDR1 is SGHTA and CDR2 is FQGNSA. DNA for the CDR3: TGTGCCAGCAGCGCCTGGGACTCTAGCACAGATACGCAGTATTTT. Its translation is CASSAWDSSTDTQYF.

This clonotype showed up just a few times. The rearrangement joins TRBV20-1 to TRBJ1-2; perhaps TRBD1 as D (6 bases). Looked up from germline, CDR1 is DFQATT and CDR2 is SNEGSKA (reference sequence). The CDR3 runs to 16 residues. V shed 6 bases and J shed 0 bases, with 20 bases lying between them. The CDR3 nucleotides are TGCAGTGCCTCCGGGACTACGGGGGCGGCTAACTATGGCTACACCTTC. Its protein product is CSASGTTGAANYGYTF.

In its sample, this clonotype was seen many times. This chain links TRBV15 with TRBJ2-7; a weak D match, TRBD2 (5 bases). From germline, CDR1 is LNHNV and CDR2 YYDKDF (reference sequence). Trimming removed 2 bases from V and 5 bases from J, with 7 bases in between. The CDR3 consists of 12 residues. CDR3 amino acids: CATSRTGDEQYF. Written as DNA, the CDR3 is TGTGCCACCAGCAGAACCGGGGACGAGCAGTACTTC.

There are a few counts of this clonotype. The chain couples TRBV20-1 to TRBJ1-2; 9 bases are a match to TRBD1. V lost 2 bases to trimming and J lost 6 bases; unmatched junction nucleotides: 10. CDR1 is DFQATT, CDR2 SNEGSKA, per germline (reference sequence). This CDR3 has 15 residues. The CDR3 DNA is TGCAGTGCTAGATGGTCGCGGACAGGGGTTGATGGCTACACCTTC. Protein product: CSARWSRTGVDGYTF.

This chain connects TRBV5-1 to TRBJ2-3, with D perhaps matching TRBD1 (6 bases). The CDR3 is 14 residues long. V was pared by 7 bases and J by 0 bases, with 12 bases between. Germline assignment: CDR1 SGHRS and CDR2 YFSETQ. The CDR3 nucleotides read TGCGCCAGCCGCCGGACAGCTAGCACAGATACGCAGTATTTT. This codes for CASRRTASTDTQYF.

This clonotype was seen more than once but under ten times. The chain carries TRBV2 and TRBJ2-2, with 10 bases fitting TRBD1. The CDR3 sequence is 19 residues long. Germline values: CDR1 SNHLY, CDR2 FYNNEI. With V trimmed by 11 bases and J by 1 base, 19 bases remained unmatched. CDR3 residues: CAPRDGDRGLVWNTGELFF. CDR3 sequence (DNA): TGTGCCCCCCGAGATGGGGACAGGGGTTTAGTGTGGAACACCGGGGAGCTGTTTTTT.

This clonotype has just a few counts. The chain combines TRBV6-4 with TRBJ2-3; perhaps TRBD1 as D (6 bases). Germline assignment: CDR1 MRHNA and CDR2 SNTAGT. The V end lost 0 bases, the J end lost 2 bases, and 15 bases lay between the germline ends. The CDR3 is 17 residues long. CDR3: CASSDSPPGHFTDTQYF. The CDR3 DNA reads TGTGCCAGCAGTGACTCTCCGCCGGGACATTTCACAGATACGCAGTATTTT.

This clonotype was counted between two and nine times. This rearrangement joins TRBV20-1 to TRBJ1-2; D is possibly TRBD1 (5 bases). CDR1 and CDR2 from the germline V gene are DFQATT and SNEGSKA (reference sequence). This CDR3 has 15 residues. V was cut by 0 bases and J by 1 base, with 12 bases left in between. CDR3 nucleotides: TGCAGTGCTAGAGATGGGGCAGGGATTAACTATGGCTACACCTTC. As protein: CSARDGAGINYGYTF.

This clonotype was observed a handful of times. This chain joins TRBV12-3 or TRBV12-4 and TRBJ1-2, with 11 bases that match TRBD1. The CDR3 consists of 15 residues. Unmatched junction bases numbered 5, after V lost 5 bases and J lost 3 bases. For the CDR3, the DNA is TGTGCCAGCAGTCCGGACAGGGGGCACTACTATGGCTACACCTTC. It encodes CASSPDRGHYYGYTF.

V is TRBV10-3 and J is TRBJ2-5; 8 bases align to TRBD1. The junction had 5 bases not matched to a gene; V was cut back by 10 bases and J by 1 base. Germline V gene data show CDR1 as ENHRY and CDR2 as SYGVKD. This CDR3 comprises 13 residues. This CDR3 is CATRTGSQETQYF. Here the CDR3 DNA reads TGTGCCACCCGGACAGGGTCCCAAGAGACCCAGTACTTC.